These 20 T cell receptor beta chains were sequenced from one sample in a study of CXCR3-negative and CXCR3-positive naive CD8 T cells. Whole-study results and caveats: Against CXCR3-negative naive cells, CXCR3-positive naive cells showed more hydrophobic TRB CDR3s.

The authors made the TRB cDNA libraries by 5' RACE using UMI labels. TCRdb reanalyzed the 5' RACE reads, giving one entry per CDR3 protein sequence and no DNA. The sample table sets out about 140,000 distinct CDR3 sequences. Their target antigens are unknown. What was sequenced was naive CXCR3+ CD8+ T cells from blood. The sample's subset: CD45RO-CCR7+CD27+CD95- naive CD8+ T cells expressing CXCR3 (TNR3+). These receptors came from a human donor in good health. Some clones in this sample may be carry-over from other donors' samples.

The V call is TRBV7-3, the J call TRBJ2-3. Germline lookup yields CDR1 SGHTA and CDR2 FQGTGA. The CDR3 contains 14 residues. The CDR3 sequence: CASSLTGMADTQYF.

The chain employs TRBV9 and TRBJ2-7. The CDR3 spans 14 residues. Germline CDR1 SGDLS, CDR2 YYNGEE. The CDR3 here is CASSVGGDGYEQYF. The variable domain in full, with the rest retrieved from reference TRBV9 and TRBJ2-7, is DSGVTQTPKHLITATGQRVTLRCSPRSGDLSVYWYQQSLDQGLQFLIQYYNGEERAKGNILERFSAQQFPDLHSELNLSSLELGDSALYFCASSVGGDGYEQYFGPGTRLTVT.

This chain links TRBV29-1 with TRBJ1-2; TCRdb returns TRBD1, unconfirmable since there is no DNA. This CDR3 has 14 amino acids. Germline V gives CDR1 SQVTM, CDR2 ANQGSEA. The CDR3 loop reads CSGGGLGANYGYTF. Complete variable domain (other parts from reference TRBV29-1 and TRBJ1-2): SAVISQKPSRDICQRGTSLTIQCQVDSQVTMMFWYRQQPGQSLTLIATANQGSEATYESGFVIDKFPISRPNLTFSTLTVSNMSPEDSSIYLCSGGGLGANYGYTFGSGTRLTVV.

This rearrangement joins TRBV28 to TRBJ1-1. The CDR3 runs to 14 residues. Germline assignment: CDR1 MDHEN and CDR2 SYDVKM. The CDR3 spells CASTNSEGWTEAFF. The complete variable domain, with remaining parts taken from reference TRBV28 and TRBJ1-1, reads DVKVTQSSRYLVKRTGEKVFLECVQDMDHENMFWYRQDPGLGLRLIYFSYDVKMKEKGDIPEGYSVSREKKERFSLILESASTNQTSMYLCASTNSEGWTEAFFGQGTRLTVV.

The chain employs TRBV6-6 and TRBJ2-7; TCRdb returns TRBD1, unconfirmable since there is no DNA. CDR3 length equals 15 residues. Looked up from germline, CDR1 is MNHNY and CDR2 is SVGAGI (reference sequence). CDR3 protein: CASSSRQGMDYEQYF.

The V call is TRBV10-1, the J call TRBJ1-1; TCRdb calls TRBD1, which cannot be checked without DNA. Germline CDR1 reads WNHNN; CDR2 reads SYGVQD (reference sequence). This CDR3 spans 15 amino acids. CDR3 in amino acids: CASSPRQGLNTEAFF.

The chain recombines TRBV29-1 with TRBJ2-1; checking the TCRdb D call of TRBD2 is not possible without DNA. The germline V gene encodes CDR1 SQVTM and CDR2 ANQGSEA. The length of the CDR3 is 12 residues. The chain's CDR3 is CSVESGLAEQFF.

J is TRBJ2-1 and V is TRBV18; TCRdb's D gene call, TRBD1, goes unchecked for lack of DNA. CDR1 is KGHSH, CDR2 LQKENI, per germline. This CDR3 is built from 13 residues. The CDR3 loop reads CASSPGQMNEQFF.

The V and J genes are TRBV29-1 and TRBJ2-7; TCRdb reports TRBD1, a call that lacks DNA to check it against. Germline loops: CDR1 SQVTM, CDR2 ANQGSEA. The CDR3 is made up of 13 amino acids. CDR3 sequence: CSVRTASSYEQYF.

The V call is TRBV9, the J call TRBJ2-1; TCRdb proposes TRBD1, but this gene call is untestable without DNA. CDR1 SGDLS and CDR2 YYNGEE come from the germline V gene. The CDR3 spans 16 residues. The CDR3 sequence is CASSPRTGTGENEQFF. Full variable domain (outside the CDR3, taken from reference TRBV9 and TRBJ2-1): DSGVTQTPKHLITATGQRVTLRCSPRSGDLSVYWYQQSLDQGLQFLIQYYNGEERAKGNILERFSAQQFPDLHSELNLSSLELGDSALYFCASSPRTGTGENEQFFGPGTRLTVL.

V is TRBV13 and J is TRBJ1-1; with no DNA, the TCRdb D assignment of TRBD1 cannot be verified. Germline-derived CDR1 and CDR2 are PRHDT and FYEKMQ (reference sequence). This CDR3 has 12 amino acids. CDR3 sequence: CASTQGAAEAFF.

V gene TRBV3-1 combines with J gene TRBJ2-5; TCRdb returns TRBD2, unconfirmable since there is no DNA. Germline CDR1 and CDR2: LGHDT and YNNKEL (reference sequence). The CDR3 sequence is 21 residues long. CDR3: CASSQCLGGGARARLQETQYF.

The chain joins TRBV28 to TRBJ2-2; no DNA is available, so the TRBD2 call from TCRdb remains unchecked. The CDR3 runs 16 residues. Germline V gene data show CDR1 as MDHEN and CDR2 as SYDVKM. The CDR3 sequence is CASSLYTSYPNWELFF.

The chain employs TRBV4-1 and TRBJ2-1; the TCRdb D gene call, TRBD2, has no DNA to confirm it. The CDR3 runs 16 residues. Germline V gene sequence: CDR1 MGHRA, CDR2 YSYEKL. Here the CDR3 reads CASSLITSDPYNEQFF.

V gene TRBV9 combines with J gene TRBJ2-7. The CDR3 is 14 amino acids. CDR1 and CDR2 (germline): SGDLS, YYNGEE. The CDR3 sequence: CASSVDYTSYEQYF.

The CDR3 protein is CASTGSWAYNEQFF. The V call is TRBV5-1, the J call TRBJ2-1; TCRdb picks TRBD1, but there is no DNA to check that call. Germline CDR1 and CDR2: SGHRS and YFSETQ. CDR3 length equals 14 residues. The full variable domain, completed using reference TRBV5-1 and TRBJ2-1, is KAGVTQTPRYLIKTRGQQVTLSCSPISGHRSVSWYQQTPGQGLQFLFEYFSETQRNKGNFPGRFSGRQFSNSRSEMNVSTLELGDSALYLCASTGSWAYNEQFFGPGTRLTVL.

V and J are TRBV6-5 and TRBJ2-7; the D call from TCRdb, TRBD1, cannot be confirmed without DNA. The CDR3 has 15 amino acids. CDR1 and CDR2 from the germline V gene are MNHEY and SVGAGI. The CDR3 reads CASSYAGGTAYEQYF.

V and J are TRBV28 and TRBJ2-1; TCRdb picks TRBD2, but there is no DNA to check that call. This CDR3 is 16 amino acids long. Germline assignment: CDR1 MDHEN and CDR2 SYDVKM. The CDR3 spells CASSPRGRGGYNEQFF.

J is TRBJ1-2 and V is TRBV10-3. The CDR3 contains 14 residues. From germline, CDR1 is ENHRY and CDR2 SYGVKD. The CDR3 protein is CAISDQEANYGYTF.

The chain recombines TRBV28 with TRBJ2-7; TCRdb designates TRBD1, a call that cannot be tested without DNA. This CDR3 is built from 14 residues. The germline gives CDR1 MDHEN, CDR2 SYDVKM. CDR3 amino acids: CASSSLTGRYEHYF.